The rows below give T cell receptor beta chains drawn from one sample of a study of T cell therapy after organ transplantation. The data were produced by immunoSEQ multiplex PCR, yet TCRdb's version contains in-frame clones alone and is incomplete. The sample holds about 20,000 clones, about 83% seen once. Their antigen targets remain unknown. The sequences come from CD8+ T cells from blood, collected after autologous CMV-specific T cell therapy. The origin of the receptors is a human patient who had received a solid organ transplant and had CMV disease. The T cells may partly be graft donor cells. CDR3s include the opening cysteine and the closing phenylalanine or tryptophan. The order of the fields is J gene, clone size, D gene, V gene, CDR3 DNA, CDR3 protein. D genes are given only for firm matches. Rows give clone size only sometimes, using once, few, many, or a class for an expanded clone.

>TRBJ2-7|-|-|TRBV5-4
TGTGCCAGCAGCTCTGTTTACGAGCAGTACTTC
CASSSVYEQYF
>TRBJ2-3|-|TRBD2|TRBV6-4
TGTGCCAGCAGTGACTCCGCGGGAGGGCCAACAGATACGCAGTATTTT
CASSDSAGGPTDTQYF
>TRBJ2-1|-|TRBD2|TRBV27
TGTGCCAGCAGTTACCGGACTAGCGGGAACGATGAGCAGTTCTTC
CASSYRTSGNDEQFF
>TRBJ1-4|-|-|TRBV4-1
TGCGCCAGCAGCCAAGTACGAGAAAAACTGTTTTTT
CASSQVREKLFF
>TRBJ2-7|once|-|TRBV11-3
TGTGCCAGCAGCTTGAAGCGGCATATAGTCTACGAGCAGTACTTC
CASSLKRHIVYEQYF
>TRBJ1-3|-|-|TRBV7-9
TGTGCCAGCAGCCCCCCGGGCAGCTCTGGAAACACCATATATTTT
CASSPPGSSGNTIYF
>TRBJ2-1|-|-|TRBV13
TGTGCCAGCAGCTGGAGCGGAGCCAGCTCCTACAATGAGCAGTTCTTC
CASSWSGASSYNEQFF
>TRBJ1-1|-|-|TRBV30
TGTGCCTGGAGTGTATCGTGGGGTACTGAAGCTTTCTTT
CAWSVSWGTEAFF
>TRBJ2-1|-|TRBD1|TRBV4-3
TGCGCCAGCAGCCCCTACAAGACAGGGTACAATGAGCAGTTCTTC
CASSPYKTGYNEQFF
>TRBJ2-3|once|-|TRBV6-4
TGTGCCAGCAGTGACTCTGCCGACTCCTCAGATACGCAGTATTTT
CASSDSADSSDTQYF
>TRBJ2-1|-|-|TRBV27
TGTGCCAGCAGTTCCCCCGGACCAGCCTACAATGAGCAGTTCTTC
CASSSPGPAYNEQFF
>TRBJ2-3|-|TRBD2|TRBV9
TGTGCCAGCAGCGTGGGACTAGCGGACACAGATACGCAGTATTTT
CASSVGLADTDTQYF
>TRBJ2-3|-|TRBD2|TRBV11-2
TGTGCCAGCAGGGCGGCACTAGCGGGACTTACTAGCACAGATACGCAGTATTTT
CASRAALAGLTSTDTQYF
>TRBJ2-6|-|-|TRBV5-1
TGCGCCAGCAGCTTGGTCGAGTTTTCTGGGGCCAACGTCCTGACTTTC
CASSLVEFSGANVLTF
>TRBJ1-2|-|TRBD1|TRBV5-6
TGTGCCAGCAGCGTCGAGGGGGCAAACTATGGCTACACCTTC
CASSVEGANYGYTF
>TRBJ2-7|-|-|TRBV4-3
TGCGCCAGCAGCCAAGATGGGAAGGGAGTGGACGAGCAGTACTTC
CASSQDGKGVDEQYF
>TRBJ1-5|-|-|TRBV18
TGTGCCAGCTCACCAAGGAGACAGAGTTTTTATAGCAATCAGCCCCAGCATTTT
CASSPRRQSFYSNQPQHF
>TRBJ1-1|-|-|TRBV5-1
TGCGCCAGCAGCTTGGTTGCCCTGAACACTGAAGCTTTCTTT
CASSLVALNTEAFF
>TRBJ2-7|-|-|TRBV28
TGTGCCAGCAGTTTATCGGTCACGGGGGAGCAGTACTTC
CASSLSVTGEQYF
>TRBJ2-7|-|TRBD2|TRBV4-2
TGTGCCAGCAGCCAAGAAGAGGGGACTAGCTACGAGCAGTACTTC
CASSQEEGTSYEQYF
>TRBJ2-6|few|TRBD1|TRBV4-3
TGCGCCAGCAGCCAAAAAACAGGGGTTGGGGCCAACGTCCTGACTTTC
CASSQKTGVGANVLTF
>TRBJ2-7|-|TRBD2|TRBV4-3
TGCGCCAGCAGCCACCTCTCCGACACTAGCGGCAAAACCTACGAGCAGTACTTC
CASSHLSDTSGKTYEQYF
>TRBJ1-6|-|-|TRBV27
TGTGCCAGCAGTCCCGCCAGCTCACCCCTCCACTTT
CASSPASSPLHF
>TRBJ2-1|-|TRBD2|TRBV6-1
TGTGCCAGCAGTGAAGTAGCGGGGTCCTACAATGAGCAGTTCTTC
CASSEVAGSYNEQFF
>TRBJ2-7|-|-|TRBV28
TGTGCCAGCAGGGGGCGGTACGAGCAGTACTTC
CASRGRYEQYF
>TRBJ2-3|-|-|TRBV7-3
TGTGCCAGCAGCTCCCGAGACACAGATACGCAGTATTTT
CASSSRDTDTQYF
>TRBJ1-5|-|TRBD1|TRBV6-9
TGTGCCAGCAGGACAGGGAACAATCAGCCCCAGCATTTT
CASRTGNNQPQHF
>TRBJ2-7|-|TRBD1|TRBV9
TGTGCCAGCAGCGCCGGGACAGCCTACGAGCAGTACTTC
CASSAGTAYEQYF
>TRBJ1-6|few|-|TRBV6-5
TGTGCCAGCAGTTACACTCGTAGGCTGGGGGGACCCCTCCACTTT
CASSYTRRLGGPLHF
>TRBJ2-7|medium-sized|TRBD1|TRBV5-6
TGTGCCAGCAGCTTCGGGACAGGTCTCTACGAGCAGTACTTC
CASSFGTGLYEQYF
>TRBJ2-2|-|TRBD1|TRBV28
TGTGCCAGCACCCCACAGGGGGCCCTAAACACCGGGGAGCTGTTTTTT
CASTPQGALNTGELFF
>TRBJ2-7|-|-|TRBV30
TGTGCCTGGAGAGAGGACGGGATCGAGCAGTACTTC
CAWREDGIEQYF
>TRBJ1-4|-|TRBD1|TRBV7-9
TGTGCCAGCAGCCCGCGGCAGGGGGTGCGGGAAAAACTGTTTTTT
CASSPRQGVREKLFF
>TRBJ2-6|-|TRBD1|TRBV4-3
TGCGCCAGCAGCCAAGGGGACAGCTCCTCTGGGGCCAACGTCCTGACTTTC
CASSQGDSSSGANVLTF
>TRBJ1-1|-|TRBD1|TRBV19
TGTGCCAGTAGTATATTCGCGCAGGGGGCAGAAGCTTTCTTT
CASSIFAQGAEAFF
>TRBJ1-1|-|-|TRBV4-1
TGCGCCAGCAGCCAAGAGGGCCGGGGATTGAACACTGAAGCTTTCTTT
CASSQEGRGLNTEAFF
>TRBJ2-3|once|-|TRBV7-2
TGTGCCAGCAGCTCCCTAGGAGATACGCAGTATTTT
CASSSLGDTQYF